These T cell receptor beta chains were read from a single sample in a study of CD8 T cells in Susac syndrome. One entry per CDR3 protein, called by TCRdb with MiXCR from the immunoSEQ multiplex PCR reads. The sample carries about 160,000 distinct CDR3 sequences, approximately 92% recorded once. The sequenced sample consisted of CD4+ T cells from PBMCs. Receptors were obtained from a human donor in good health. The CDR3 runs from the conserved cysteine through the conserved F or W. D genes are given only for firm matches. Rows may omit the clone size; those that give it use once, few, many or a size class.

clone size: NA; D gene: NA; V gene: TRBV7-9; J gene: TRBJ2-2; CDR3 length: 15; CDR3 protein: CASSSWDRADGELFF; CDR3 DNA: TGTGCCAGCAGCTCCTGGGACCGTGCTGACGGGGAGCTGTTTTTT
clone size: NA; D gene: NA; V gene: TRBV4-2; J gene: TRBJ2-5; CDR3 length: 14; CDR3 protein: CASSQGGRGETQYF; CDR3 DNA: TGTGCCAGCAGCCAAGGTGGGAGAGGAGAGACCCAGTACTTC
clone size: NA; D gene: NA; V gene: TRBV20-1; J gene: TRBJ2-5; CDR3 length: 13; CDR3 protein: CSARYSLGETQYF; CDR3 DNA: TGCAGTGCTAGATACTCCCTCGGGGAGACCCAGTACTTC
clone size: NA; D gene: NA; V gene: TRBV18; J gene: TRBJ1-5; CDR3 length: 13; CDR3 protein: CASSLDSNQPQHF; CDR3 DNA: TGTGCCAGCAGTTTAGATAGCAATCAGCCCCAGCATTTT
clone size: NA; D gene: NA; V gene: TRBV7-9; J gene: TRBJ1-2; CDR3 length: 14; CDR3 protein: CASSFDRGHYGYTF; CDR3 DNA: TGTGCCAGCAGCTTCGACAGAGGGCACTATGGCTACACCTTC
clone size: once; D gene: NA; V gene: TRBV30; J gene: TRBJ2-4; CDR3 length: 13; CDR3 protein: CAWSRGTQNIQYF; CDR3 DNA: TGTGCCTGGAGTAGGGGGACCCAAAACATTCAGTACTTC
clone size: NA; D gene: TRBD1; V gene: TRBV12-3/TRBV12-4; J gene: TRBJ1-1; CDR3 length: 17; CDR3 protein: CASSPIEDRVLNTEAFF; CDR3 DNA: TGTGCCAGCAGTCCCATAGAAGACAGGGTCCTGAACACTGAAGCTTTCTTT
clone size: NA; D gene: NA; V gene: TRBV3-1; J gene: TRBJ1-5; CDR3 length: 15; CDR3 protein: CASSQAAGIGQPQHF; CDR3 DNA: TGTGCCAGCAGCCAAGCTGCAGGGATAGGGCAGCCCCAGCATTTT
clone size: NA; D gene: TRBD1; V gene: TRBV6-5; J gene: TRBJ2-7; CDR3 length: 14; CDR3 protein: CASSYLTGTYEQYF; CDR3 DNA: TGTGCCAGCAGTTACCTGACAGGGACCTACGAGCAGTACTTC
clone size: NA; D gene: NA; V gene: TRBV12-3/TRBV12-4; J gene: TRBJ1-2; CDR3 length: 16; CDR3 protein: CASSDSRGGRPYGYTF; CDR3 DNA: TGTGCCAGCAGTGACAGCCGGGGCGGGAGGCCATATGGCTACACCTTC
clone size: NA; D gene: NA; V gene: TRBV10-3; J gene: TRBJ2-7; CDR3 length: 14; CDR3 protein: CAISVGGSSYEQYF; CDR3 DNA: TGTGCCATCAGTGTCGGCGGAAGCTCCTACGAGCAGTACTTC
clone size: NA; D gene: NA; V gene: TRBV5-1; J gene: TRBJ2-7; CDR3 length: 16; CDR3 protein: CASSLGRRTLSYEQYF; CDR3 DNA: TGCGCCAGCAGCTTGGGCCGACGCACTCTCTCCTACGAGCAGTACTTC
clone size: once; D gene: TRBD2; V gene: TRBV27; J gene: TRBJ2-2; CDR3 length: 17; CDR3 protein: CASSPKLAGVSTGELFF; CDR3 DNA: TGTGCCAGCAGTCCGAAACTAGCGGGAGTCAGTACCGGGGAGCTGTTTTTT
clone size: NA; D gene: NA; V gene: TRBV30; J gene: TRBJ2-5; CDR3 length: 15; CDR3 protein: CAWSVFGTNKETQYF; CDR3 DNA: TGTGCCTGGAGTGTATTTGGGACAAACAAAGAGACCCAGTACTTC
clone size: NA; D gene: TRBD1; V gene: TRBV10-1; J gene: TRBJ1-1; CDR3 length: 15; CDR3 protein: CASSGQGRGTLKLFF; CDR3 DNA: TGCGCCAGCAGTGGACAGGGGAGGGGAACACTGAAGCTTTTCTTT
clone size: NA; D gene: NA; V gene: TRBV2; J gene: TRBJ1-1; CDR3 length: 13; CDR3 protein: CASREGPRTEAFF; CDR3 DNA: TGTGCCAGCAGGGAGGGACCAAGGACTGAAGCTTTCTTT
clone size: few; D gene: TRBD1; V gene: TRBV5-4; J gene: TRBJ2-1; CDR3 length: 15; CDR3 protein: CASSRGQGSYNEQFF; CDR3 DNA: TGTGCCAGCAGTCGCGGACAGGGGTCCTACAATGAGCAGTTCTTC
clone size: NA; D gene: NA; V gene: TRBV3-1; J gene: TRBJ2-7; CDR3 length: 12; CDR3 protein: CASSRDEDEQYF; CDR3 DNA: TGTGCCAGCAGCCGGGACGAGGACGAGCAGTACTTC
clone size: once; D gene: NA; V gene: TRBV9; J gene: TRBJ1-1; CDR3 length: 14; CDR3 protein: CASSPISGGTEAFF; CDR3 DNA: TGTGCCAGCAGCCCCATTTCGGGGGGCACTGAAGCTTTCTTT
clone size: NA; D gene: NA; V gene: TRBV18; J gene: TRBJ2-5; CDR3 length: 14; CDR3 protein: CASSPLGNQETQYF; CDR3 DNA: TGTGCCAGCTCACCACTCGGGAACCAAGAGACCCAGTACTTC
clone size: NA; D gene: TRBD1; V gene: TRBV4-1; J gene: TRBJ1-5; CDR3 length: 14; CDR3 protein: CASSRGTGFQPQHF; CDR3 DNA: TGCGCCAGCAGCCGAGGGACAGGTTTCCAGCCCCAGCATTTT
clone size: NA; D gene: NA; V gene: TRBV7-8; J gene: TRBJ1-5; CDR3 length: 12; CDR3 protein: CASSRVGAPQHF; CDR3 DNA: TGTGCCAGCAGCCGGGTTGGGGCGCCCCAGCATTTT
clone size: NA; D gene: TRBD2; V gene: TRBV7-3; J gene: TRBJ2-1; CDR3 length: 16; CDR3 protein: CASSPRAGGPSNEQFF; CDR3 DNA: TGTGCCAGCAGCCCGAGGGCGGGGGGGCCTAGTAATGAGCAGTTCTTC
clone size: NA; D gene: TRBD1; V gene: TRBV30; J gene: TRBJ2-5; CDR3 length: 15; CDR3 protein: CAWTYGTGSGETQYF; CDR3 DNA: TGTGCCTGGACTTACGGGACAGGGTCAGGAGAGACCCAGTACTTC
clone size: NA; D gene: TRBD1; V gene: TRBV29-1; J gene: TRBJ1-5; CDR3 length: 17; CDR3 protein: CSVSTGAISGNNQPQHF; CDR3 DNA: TGCAGCGTCTCGACAGGGGCGATCTCTGGGAACAATCAGCCCCAGCATTTT
clone size: once; D gene: NA; V gene: TRBV7-9; J gene: TRBJ1-3; CDR3 length: 15; CDR3 protein: CASSPRERLGNTIYF; CDR3 DNA: TGTGCCAGCAGCCCAAGGGAAAGGCTTGGAAACACCATATATTTT
clone size: NA; D gene: NA; V gene: TRBV29-1; J gene: TRBJ1-5; CDR3 length: 13; CDR3 protein: CSVSTGPNQPQHF; CDR3 DNA: TGCAGCGTTTCTACCGGGCCCAATCAGCCCCAGCATTTT
clone size: NA; D gene: TRBD1; V gene: TRBV6-5; J gene: TRBJ1-6; CDR3 length: 16; CDR3 protein: CASSYFGQGMGSPLHF; CDR3 DNA: TGTGCCAGCAGTTACTTTGGACAGGGGATGGGTTCACCCCTCCACTTT
clone size: NA; D gene: TRBD1; V gene: TRBV13; J gene: TRBJ1-3; CDR3 length: 15; CDR3 protein: CASRQTGRSGNTIYF; CDR3 DNA: TGTGCCAGCAGGCAGACAGGGAGGTCTGGAAACACCATATATTTT
clone size: NA; D gene: TRBD2; V gene: TRBV18; J gene: TRBJ2-7; CDR3 length: 15; CDR3 protein: CASSVSGGARYEQYF; CDR3 DNA: TGTGCCAGCTCGGTTAGCGGGGGGGCTCGCTACGAGCAGTACTTC
clone size: NA; D gene: NA; V gene: TRBV5-1; J gene: TRBJ2-5; CDR3 length: 14; CDR3 protein: CASSLGYPQETQYF; CDR3 DNA: TGCGCCAGCAGCTTGGGCTACCCCCAAGAGACCCAGTACTTC
clone size: NA; D gene: TRBD1; V gene: TRBV27; J gene: TRBJ2-5; CDR3 length: 16; CDR3 protein: CASSSVRDRGLETQYF; CDR3 DNA: TGTGCCAGCAGTAGCGTCCGGGACAGGGGGCTGGAGACCCAGTACTTC
clone size: NA; D gene: NA; V gene: TRBV20-1; J gene: TRBJ1-2; CDR3 length: 14; CDR3 protein: CSARDLRGAGGYTF; CDR3 DNA: TGCAGTGCTAGAGATTTACGGGGCGCGGGGGGCTACACCTTC
clone size: few; D gene: NA; V gene: TRBV14; J gene: TRBJ2-7; CDR3 length: 14; CDR3 protein: CASSLGVLPYEQYF; CDR3 DNA: TGTGCCAGCAGCCTAGGGGTACTTCCCTACGAGCAGTACTTC
clone size: NA; D gene: NA; V gene: TRBV6-2/TRBV6-3; J gene: TRBJ2-5; CDR3 length: 15; CDR3 protein: CASSYNGADQETQYF; CDR3 DNA: TGTGCCAGCAGTTATAACGGAGCGGACCAAGAGACCCAGTACTTC
clone size: NA; D gene: TRBD1; V gene: TRBV19; J gene: TRBJ2-2; CDR3 length: 16; CDR3 protein: CASSILGQGNTGELFF; CDR3 DNA: TGTGCCAGTAGTATTTTGGGACAGGGTAATACCGGGGAGCTGTTTTTT
clone size: NA; D gene: NA; V gene: TRBV6-5; J gene: TRBJ1-1; CDR3 length: 14; CDR3 protein: CASSSLNWNTEAFF; CDR3 DNA: TGTGCCAGCAGTTCCCTCAATTGGAACACTGAAGCTTTCTTT
clone size: NA; D gene: NA; V gene: TRBV7-9; J gene: TRBJ2-3; CDR3 length: 14; CDR3 protein: CASSLAVAPDTQYF; CDR3 DNA: TGTGCCAGCAGCTTAGCGGTTGCCCCAGATACGCAGTATTTT
clone size: NA; D gene: NA; V gene: TRBV6-6; J gene: TRBJ2-7; CDR3 length: 14; CDR3 protein: CASSLSDGTYEQYF; CDR3 DNA: TGTGCCAGCAGTTTGTCTGACGGGACCTACGAGCAGTACTTC
clone size: NA; D gene: TRBD1; V gene: TRBV7-6; J gene: TRBJ2-4; CDR3 length: 15; CDR3 protein: CALPRQGPSKNIQYF; CDR3 DNA: TGTGCCCTCCCCCGACAGGGGCCGTCCAAAAACATTCAGTACTTC
clone size: NA; D gene: NA; V gene: TRBV20-1; J gene: TRBJ2-1; CDR3 length: 13; CDR3 protein: CSASAYSYNEQFF; CDR3 DNA: TGCAGTGCTAGCGCCTACTCCTACAATGAGCAGTTCTTC
clone size: NA; D gene: NA; V gene: TRBV7-9; J gene: TRBJ2-1; CDR3 length: 12; CDR3 protein: CASSLVYNEQFF; CDR3 DNA: TGTGCCAGCAGCTTAGTTTACAATGAGCAGTTCTTC
clone size: NA; D gene: NA; V gene: TRBV19; J gene: TRBJ2-4; CDR3 length: 16; CDR3 protein: CASRTPVRRIQDIQYF; CDR3 DNA: TGTGCCAGTAGAACCCCCGTCCGACGGATCCAAGACATTCAGTACTTC
clone size: NA; D gene: NA; V gene: TRBV2; J gene: TRBJ1-5; CDR3 length: 15; CDR3 protein: CASSEWGDSNQPQHF; CDR3 DNA: TGTGCCAGCAGTGAGTGGGGGGATAGCAATCAGCCCCAGCATTTT
clone size: NA; D gene: TRBD1; V gene: TRBV12-3/TRBV12-4; J gene: TRBJ2-2; CDR3 length: 16; CDR3 protein: CASSPRDRGWAGELFF; CDR3 DNA: TGTGCCAGCAGTCCCCGGGACAGGGGTTGGGCCGGGGAGCTGTTTTTT
clone size: NA; D gene: NA; V gene: TRBV20-1; J gene: TRBJ1-1; CDR3 length: 12; CDR3 protein: CSASLLSIEAFF; CDR3 DNA: TGCAGTGCTAGTTTATTGAGTATTGAAGCTTTCTTT
clone size: NA; D gene: TRBD2; V gene: TRBV29-1; J gene: TRBJ2-1; CDR3 length: 13; CDR3 protein: CSVDGLAGDEQFF; CDR3 DNA: TGCAGCGTTGACGGACTAGCGGGGGATGAGCAGTTCTTC
clone size: NA; D gene: NA; V gene: TRBV7-8; J gene: TRBJ1-2; CDR3 length: 14; CDR3 protein: CASSPKGRDYGYTF; CDR3 DNA: TGTGCCAGCAGCCCCAAGGGTAGGGACTATGGCTACACCTTC
clone size: NA; D gene: TRBD1; V gene: TRBV2; J gene: TRBJ1-5; CDR3 length: 15; CDR3 protein: CASSNGQGGNQPQHF; CDR3 DNA: TGTGCCAGCAGCAATGGACAGGGTGGCAATCAGCCCCAGCATTTT
clone size: NA; D gene: NA; V gene: TRBV11-1; J gene: TRBJ2-7; CDR3 length: 11; CDR3 protein: CASSGQYEQYF; CDR3 DNA: TGTGCCAGCAGCGGACAGTACGAGCAGTACTTC
clone size: NA; D gene: TRBD1; V gene: TRBV20-1; J gene: TRBJ2-7; CDR3 length: 12; CDR3 protein: CSARTGTYEQYF; CDR3 DNA: TGCAGTGCTAGGACAGGGACCTACGAGCAGTACTTC
clone size: NA; D gene: NA; V gene: TRBV7-9; J gene: TRBJ2-7; CDR3 length: 13; CDR3 protein: CASSPQGFGEQYF; CDR3 DNA: TGTGCCAGCAGTCCGCAGGGGTTCGGCGAGCAGTACTTC
clone size: NA; D gene: NA; V gene: TRBV2; J gene: TRBJ2-5; CDR3 length: 14; CDR3 protein: CASNQVIGQETQYF; CDR3 DNA: TGTGCCAGCAACCAGGTTATCGGACAAGAGACCCAGTACTTC
clone size: NA; D gene: TRBD2; V gene: TRBV20-1; J gene: TRBJ2-3; CDR3 length: 14; CDR3 protein: CSAQSGGAADTQYF; CDR3 DNA: TGCAGTGCCCAAAGCGGGGGGGCCGCAGATACGCAGTATTTT